This TCR beta chain stems from a study of memory B cells and T cells in multiple sclerosis. From germline, CDR1 is GTSNPN and CDR2 SVGIG (reference sequence). V lost 1 base, J lost 1 base, and 10 bases lay in between. The CDR3 has 14 amino acids. A remark on this clone: What it binds is unknown.

Method: immunoSEQ multiplex PCR; TCRdb's copy keeps in-frame clones and lacks some. The table shows 35,000 to 55,000 clones, with about 80% occurring only once. Stimulus-free culture yielded autoproliferating CFSE-dim and non-proliferating CFSE-high T cells, each sequenced separately. About 50 million CFSE-labeled PBMCs were cultured around 7 days unstimulated, then replicate wells were pooled. The chain is built from TRBV30 and TRBJ1-1; D unresolved. This clonotype was obtained from a human donor with multiple sclerosis. The specimen sequenced was PBMCs from blood kept in culture. CDR3 residues: CAWSGWGANTEAFF. Here the CDR3 DNA reads TGTGCCTGGAGTGGCTGGGGAGCGAACACTGAAGCTTTCTTT.